One sample yielded the 28 T cell receptor beta chains listed below, sequenced in a study of identical twins. In TCRdb, the 5' RACE reads were re-called with MiXCR into one record per CDR3 protein. The table records over 550,000 distinct CDR3 sequences, just over 7% of them present only once. The same data also went into a second study, on yellow fever vaccine responses in identical twins.

Sequenced sample: PBMCs. The receptor source for this set is a woman between 18 and 29 years old in good health.

This clonotype came up many times. The genes are TRBV12-3 or TRBV12-4 and TRBJ1-4; D might be TRBD1 (5 bases). Deletions cut 6 bases from V and 0 bases from J, with 8 bases between. The CDR3 runs 14 residues. CDR3 in amino acids: CASSRQPTNEKLFF. In nucleotides, the CDR3 is TGTGCCAGCAGCCGACAGCCAACTAATGAAAAACTGTTTTTT.

This clonotype was counted between two and nine times. This sequence joins TRBV2 and TRBJ1-5; 9 bases are a match to TRBD1. The CDR3 runs to 15 residues. Trimming at V came to 8 bases and at J to 6 bases, leaving 11 bases not matched to a gene. Germline assignment: CDR1 SNHLY and CDR2 FYNNEI. The DNA for the CDR3 is TGTGCCAGCCACCGAGACAGGGGGAAGGGTCAGCCCCAGCATTTT. Amino acids: CASHRDRGKGQPQHF.

This clonotype has ten or more counts. This chain connects TRBV28 to TRBJ2-1; 9 nucleotides match TRBD1. Germline loops: CDR1 MDHEN, CDR2 SYDVKM. The trim removed 6 bases at V and 7 bases at J, leaving 13 bases unmatched. The CDR3 spans 16 residues. The CDR3 bases are TGTGCCAGCAGAACAACCCGAGGACAGGGGAGGAATGAGCAGTTCTTC. It specifies CASRTTRGQGRNEQFF.

This clonotype has ten or more counts. V gene TRBV5-1 combines with J gene TRBJ1-4; 9 bases agree with TRBD1. Germline values: CDR1 SGHRS, CDR2 YFSETQ. The CDR3 sequence is 14 residues long. V lost 4 bases to trimming and J lost 5 bases; unmatched junction nucleotides: 3. The CDR3 loop reads CASSTGTGNEKLFF. For the CDR3, the DNA is TGCGCCAGCAGCACCGGGACAGGGAATGAAAAACTGTTTTTT.

This clonotype was picked up many times. The chain carries TRBV12-3 or TRBV12-4 and TRBJ2-4; 12 bases line up with TRBD2. Trimming removed 5 bases from V and 9 bases from J; junction bases left unmatched: 11. This CDR3 region has 16 residues. CDR3 in amino acids: CASSASGRDLRGIQYF. CDR3 sequence (DNA): TGTGCCAGCAGTGCTAGCGGGAGGGATTTGCGCGGCATTCAGTACTTC.

Many counts were recorded for this clonotype. The CDR3 sequence: CASSPAGTQSSSPLHF. The CDR3, as DNA: TGTGCCAGCAGTCCTGCCGGGACCCAAAGCAGCTCACCCCTCCACTTT. V gene TRBV28 combines with J gene TRBJ1-6; D perhaps matches TRBD1 (5 bases). CDR1 and CDR2 (germline): MDHEN, SYDVKM. The ends were cut back, 5 bases at V and 10 bases at J, with 21 bases in the middle. This CDR3 has 16 residues.

This clonotype has just a few counts. The CDR3 region has the DNA TGTGCCAGCACCTCGTGGACTAGCGGGGGAGACTCCTACAATGAGCAGTTCTTC. Protein sequence: CASTSWTSGGDSYNEQFF. V and J are TRBV21-1 and TRBJ2-1; the DNA was not used to check the table's D call, TRBD2. TRBV21-1 is noted as a pseudogene. This CDR3 is built from 18 residues.

This clonotype appeared a few times. With a much larger clone just one base away, this may be a read error. The conserved closing phenylalanine or tryptophan is absent in this CDR3, likely reflecting a read error. The DNA is omitted, as the CDR3 cannot be located on it reliably, and the CDR3 follows TCRdb's listing. This sequence joins TRBV7-9 and TRBJ2-1; TRBD1 reflects the table's D call only, with no check against the DNA. Looked up from germline, CDR1 is SEHNR and CDR2 is FQNEAQ (reference sequence). The CDR3 totals 13 residues, both ends included. This chain's CDR3 is CASSQALGATGQL.

The J gene is TRBJ2-7, the V gene TRBV5-1; 10 nucleotides agree with TRBD2. Unmatched junction bases numbered 16, after V lost 4 bases and J lost 0 bases. The CDR3 contains 19 residues. The V gene's germline CDR1 is SGHRS and CDR2 YFSETQ. The CDR3 nucleotides are TGCGCCAGCAGCACCTTGAAGACTAGCGGGCCTATACGCTCCTACGAGCAGTACTTC. Amino acid sequence: CASSTLKTSGPIRSYEQYF. The full variable domain, completed using reference TRBV5-1 and TRBJ2-7, is KAGVTQTPRYLIKTRGQQVTLSCSPISGHRSVSWYQQTPGQGLQFLFEYFSETQRNKGNFPGRFSGRQFSNSRSEMNVSTLELGDSALYLCASSTLKTSGPIRSYEQYFGPGTRLTVT.

The V and J genes are TRBV12-3 or TRBV12-4 and TRBJ1-4; D is unclear. Trimming pared 3 bases from V and 8 bases from J, leaving 10 bases between. The CDR3 runs 13 residues. This CDR3 is CASSFGFKEKLFF. The CDR3 DNA sequence: TGTGCCAGCAGTTTTGGATTCAAGGAAAAACTGTTTTTT.

This clonotype was seen more than once but under ten times. The rearrangement uses TRBV27 and TRBJ2-7; no clear D gene. Germline V gene data show CDR1 as MNHEY and CDR2 as SMNVEV (reference sequence). The CDR3 length is 14 residues. V lost 5 bases and J lost 2, with 13 bases in between. The CDR3 sequence is CASSPSGAAYEQYV. The CDR3 DNA follows: TGTGCCAGCAGTCCCTCCGGTGCCGCCTACGAGCAGTACGTC.

This clonotype appeared a few times. The chain is built from TRBV2 and TRBJ2-7, with D perhaps matching TRBD1 (5 bases). V was trimmed by 1 base and J by 5 bases, leaving 18 bases between them. This CDR3 has 16 residues. Germline V CDR1 and CDR2: SNHLY, FYNNEI. CDR3 residues: CASSEEAGQARNEQYF. The CDR3 DNA reads TGTGCCAGCAGTGAAGAGGCAGGGCAGGCACGGAACGAGCAGTACTTC.

This clonotype was detected only a few times. The J gene is TRBJ2-7, the V gene TRBV5-6; 7 nucleotides line up with TRBD1. CDR1 is SGHDT, CDR2 YYEEEE, per germline. This CDR3 is built from 13 residues. V shed 5 bases and J 3 bases; nucleotides not matched to a gene: 5. The CDR3 here is CASSRRDSYEQYV. The CDR3 DNA reads as TGTGCCAGCAGTCGACGGGACAGCTACGAGCAGTACGTC.

This clonotype has a count of ten or more. The chain is built from TRBV3-1 and TRBJ2-7, with 9 bases that match TRBD2. CDR3 length: 13 residues. In germline, CDR1 is LGHDT, CDR2 YNNKEL (reference sequence). V was pared by 1 base and J by 7 bases, with 2 bases of the junction left unmatched. CDR3 in DNA: TGTGCCAGCAGCCAAGGGCTAGCGGGGGAGCAGTACGTC. This codes for CASSQGLAGEQYV.

The genes are TRBV5-1 and TRBJ2-7, with 7 bases identical to TRBD2. Unmatched junction bases numbered 10, after V lost 4 bases and J lost 3 bases. This CDR3 is 15 amino acids long. Germline CDR1 and CDR2: SGHRS and YFSETQ. CDR3 in DNA: TGCGCCAGCAGCCCCCGGACTAGTAAGAGCTACGAGCAGTACTTC. It encodes CASSPRTSKSYEQYF.

The rearrangement joins TRBV7-9 to TRBJ1-1; D is unresolved. Trimming took off 0 bases at V and 1 base at J, with 9 bases between the two ends. The CDR3 runs 15 residues. CDR1 is SEHNR and CDR2 is FQNEAQ in the germline V gene (reference sequence). CDR3 sequence (DNA): TGTGCCAGCAGCTTAGCGAGGCAAGCGAACACTGAAGCTTTCTTT. The encoded protein is CASSLARQANTEAFF.

The CDR3 DNA reads as TGCGCCAGCAGCCCGGGACTAGGGGGAACCATACCTAACACCGGGGAGCTGTTTTTT. Encoded protein: CASSPGLGGTIPNTGELFF. The gene calls are TRBV5-1 and TRBJ2-2; 8 bases are shared with TRBD2. Germline V gene data show CDR1 as SGHRS and CDR2 as YFSETQ. Trimming removed 4 bases from V and 2 bases from J; junction bases left unmatched: 16. The CDR3 sequence is 19 residues long.

This clonotype was counted only a few times. This sequence joins TRBV10-3 and TRBJ2-5; no clear D. CDR1 is ENHRY, CDR2 SYGVKD, per germline. The CDR3 runs 13 residues. Deletions cut 3 bases from V and 7 bases from J, with 12 bases between. DNA for the CDR3: TGTGCCATCAGTGACGGCGGTCCTGGGACCCAGTACTTC. Its protein is CAISDGGPGTQYF.

This clonotype was seen a few times. The chain couples TRBV12-3 or TRBV12-4 to TRBJ2-7; 8 nucleotides align to TRBD1. There are 17 residues in the CDR3. Unmatched junction bases numbered 10, after V lost 1 base and J lost 2 bases. The CDR3 nucleotides read TGTGCCAGCAGTTTAGGTTGGTCAGGGGGCATACCCTACGAGCAGTACTTC. Residues: CASSLGWSGGIPYEQYF.

The V and J genes are TRBV11-2 and TRBJ1-1; TRBD1 matches 8 bases. This CDR3 spans 14 amino acids. Germline loops: CDR1 SGHAT, CDR2 FQNNGV. Losses at the gene ends were 1 base for V and 4 bases for J; bases not matched to a gene: 2. The CDR3 DNA sequence: TGTGCCAGCAGCTTAGTCGACAGGGGCACTGAAGCTTTCTTT. It codes for CASSLVDRGTEAFF.

This clonotype has a count of ten or more. The V call is TRBV12-3 or TRBV12-4, the J call TRBJ2-3; D is possibly TRBD2 (5 bases). V was shortened by 4 bases and J by 6 bases, with 11 bases between the two germline ends. The CDR3 runs 13 residues. The CDR3 DNA is TGTGCCAGCAGTTCCGGGGTAACTGATACGCAGTATTTT. Protein: CASSSGVTDTQYF.

CDR3 sequence (DNA): TGTGCCAGCAGTGTGACTGAGTACCAAGAGACCCAGTACTTC. Translating gives CASSVTEYQETQYF. This chain links TRBV6-5 with TRBJ2-5; the D is unclear. Germline-derived CDR1 and CDR2 are MNHEY and SVGAGI. CDR3 length equals 14 residues. The V and J ends lost 5 bases and 0 bases respectively, with 10 bases between them.

Many counts were recorded for this clonotype. The rearrangement joins TRBV2 to TRBJ2-5; D is possibly TRBD2 (6 bases). The CDR3 sequence is 14 residues long. Trimming took 6 bases from V and 1 from J, leaving 12 bases between them. In germline, CDR1 is SNHLY, CDR2 FYNNEI. CDR3: CASRNSGTQETQYF. The CDR3 coding sequence is TGTGCCAGCAGAAATAGCGGTACCCAAGAGACCCAGTACTTC.

The table lists this clonotype with a few counts. V is TRBV7-2 and J is TRBJ2-7; TRBD1 might be the D (5 bases). Germline V gives CDR1 SGHTA, CDR2 FQGNSA. This CDR3 is built from 14 residues. Trimming cost V 3 bases and J 3 bases, with 12 bases left between them. In nucleotides, the CDR3 is TGTGCCAGCAGCTTGACGACAGTCCACTACGAGCAGTACGTC. Amino acid sequence: CASSLTTVHYEQYV.

V gene TRBV28 combines with J gene TRBJ1-2; a weak D match, TRBD1 (5 bases). This CDR3 has 15 residues. Trimming cost V 6 bases and J 8 bases, with 22 bases left between them. In germline, CDR1 is MDHEN, CDR2 SYDVKM. The CDR3 sequence is CASRVSGGALGGYTF. The CDR3 DNA reads TGTGCCAGCAGAGTTTCGGGTGGGGCCCTCGGGGGCTACACCTTC.

This clonotype was counted at least ten times. The chain recombines TRBV6-5 with TRBJ2-2; no clear D gene. There are 12 residues in the CDR3. Trimming pared 4 bases from V and 9 bases from J, leaving 9 bases between. Germline-derived CDR1 and CDR2 are MNHEY and SVGAGI. CDR3 bases: TGTGCCAGCAGTTCCCTCCGGCGGGAGCTGTTTTTT. Translating gives CASSSLRRELFF.

V gene TRBV12-3 or TRBV12-4 combines with J gene TRBJ2-2, with 9 bases matching TRBD2. The CDR3 sequence is 16 residues long. Germline trimming cut 4 bases from V and 4 bases from J; bases unmatched to any gene: 7. DNA for the CDR3: TGTGCCAGCAGTTCTTACCTACTAGCGGGCACCGGGGAGCTGTTTTTT. It yields the protein CASSSYLLAGTGELFF.

This rearrangement joins TRBV6-1 to TRBJ2-2; 7 nucleotides line up with TRBD2. This CDR3 comprises 17 residues. CDR1 and CDR2 from the germline V gene are MNHNS and SASEGT. V lost 6 bases to trimming and J lost 2 bases; unmatched junction nucleotides: 12. The CDR3 sequence: CASRDLTSGINTGELFF. CDR3 nucleotide sequence: TGTGCCAGCAGAGATCTTACAAGCGGGATAAACACCGGGGAGCTGTTTTTT.